A single sample is the source of the 14 T cell receptor beta chains below, sequenced in a study of OX40 agonist ivuxolimab in advanced cancers. Profiled with immunoSEQ multiplex PCR; TCRdb holds only in-frame clones, not every one. The sample has 30,000 to 35,000 clones; 80% to 90% are singletons. Sequencing was performed on CD4+ or CD8+ T cells sorted from blood, taken in a trial of the OX40 agonist ivuxolimab. The receptors here all came from an adult with an advanced solid tumor such as melanoma, head and neck, liver or kidney cancer.

The rearrangement uses TRBV28 and TRBJ2-1; TRBD2 matches 11 bases. From germline, CDR1 is MDHEN and CDR2 SYDVKM. The CDR3 is made up of 16 amino acids. V lost 4 bases and J lost 8; bases outside the gene matches: 10. In DNA, the CDR3 is TGTGCCAGCAGTTCCGTAGCGGGAGGGGGCCTGGATGAGCAGTTCTTC. This gives the protein CASSSVAGGGLDEQFF.

The chain couples TRBV27 to TRBJ2-7; D ambiguous. V dropped 5 bases and J dropped 2 bases, with 16 bases sitting between them. In germline, CDR1 is MNHEY, CDR2 SMNVEV (reference sequence). The CDR3 has 15 amino acids. The DNA for the CDR3 is TGTGCCAGCAGTACTACGGGTTTTAATACCTACGAGCAGTACTTC. Encoded protein: CASSTTGFNTYEQYF.

The genes are TRBV2 and TRBJ1-4; D is uncertain. Germline V gives CDR1 SNHLY, CDR2 FYNNEI. The CDR3 sequence is 15 residues long. The V end was cut by 7 bases, the J end by 4 bases, with 16 bases between. CDR3 residues: CASNLPAADNEKLFF. The CDR3 region has the DNA TGTGCCAGCAACCTACCCGCTGCCGATAATGAAAAACTGTTTTTT.

The rearrangement links TRBV28 to TRBJ2-2; the match to TRBD2 covers 10 bases. This CDR3 has 18 residues. Germline V CDR1 and CDR2: MDHEN, SYDVKM. After removal of 2 bases from V and 4 bases from J, the junction contained 10 bases not matched to a gene. This CDR3 reads CASSLMPSGRSGTGELFF. CDR3 nucleotide sequence: TGTGCCAGCAGTTTAATGCCTAGCGGGAGAAGCGGCACCGGGGAGCTGTTTTTT. Full variable domain (remainder filled in from reference TRBV28 and TRBJ2-2): DVKVTQSSRYLVKRTGEKVFLECVQDMDHENMFWYRQDPGLGLRLIYFSYDVKMKEKGDIPEGYSVSREKKERFSLILESASTNQTSMYLCASSLMPSGRSGTGELFFGEGSRLTVL.

The chain employs TRBV5-4 and TRBJ2-6; the match to TRBD1 covers 9 bases. This CDR3 region has 17 residues. Per germline, CDR1 SGHNT and CDR2 YYREEE (reference sequence). The ends lost 2 bases at V and 0 bases at J; junction bases unmatched: 3. In DNA, the CDR3 is TGTGCCAGCAGCTTAGTGGGACAGGGCTCTGGGGCCAACGTCCTGACTTTC. This translates into CASSLVGQGSGANVLTF.

V is TRBV4-3 and J is TRBJ2-3, with TRBD2 identical over 10 bases. Germline CDR1 LGHNA, CDR2 YSLEER. Trimming took 1 base from V and 4 from J; bases not matched to a gene: 11. The CDR3 length is 18 residues. The CDR3, as DNA: TGCGCCAGCAGCCAAGGGCTAGCGGGAGTGTCTAGGGCAGATACGCAGTATTTT. Amino acid sequence: CASSQGLAGVSRADTQYF.

Ten or more counts support this clone. The rearrangement joins TRBV19 to TRBJ2-6, with 7 bases identical to TRBD1. The J segment lost 1 base and the V segment lost 0 bases, leaving 0 bases of the junction unmatched. CDR3 length: 16 residues. Germline V lookup: CDR1 LNHDA, CDR2 SQIVND (reference sequence). The CDR3, as DNA: TGTGCCAGTAGTATAGACAGGGGGTCTGGGGCCAACGTCCTGACTTTC. This translates into CASSIDRGSGANVLTF.

The chain carries TRBV7-6 and TRBJ1-5; a weak D match, TRBD1 (5 bases). Trimming removed 2 bases from V and 3 bases from J, with 14 bases in between. The CDR3 extends over 16 amino acids. Germline CDR1 is SGHVS and CDR2 is FNYEAQ. CDR3 amino acids: CASSLSSGGANQPQHF. CDR3 coding DNA: TGTGCCAGCAGCTTATCGAGCGGAGGGGCCAATCAGCCCCAGCATTTT.

The chain links TRBV9 to TRBJ2-3, with D uncertain. V lost 4 bases, J lost 13 bases, and 22 bases lay in between. CDR1 is SGDLS and CDR2 is YYNGEE in the germline V gene. The CDR3 is 14 amino acids. This chain's CDR3 is CASSPTGFPKWEYF. In nucleotides, the CDR3 is TGTGCCAGCAGCCCAACCGGGTTCCCCAAATGGGAGTATTTT.

The CDR3 loop is CASSNGMGHENEKLFF. CDR3 coding DNA: TGTGCCAGCAGCAATGGGATGGGGCATGAGAATGAAAAACTGTTTTTT. The rearrangement uses TRBV9 and TRBJ1-4; a weak D match, TRBD1 (5 bases). The length of the CDR3 is 16 residues. V lost 4 bases and J 5 bases, leaving 18 bases between the germline ends. From germline, CDR1 is SGDLS and CDR2 YYNGEE.

This chain links TRBV29-1 with TRBJ1-2, with a tentative D call TRBD1 (5 bases). This CDR3 spans 12 amino acids. The germline gives CDR1 SQVTM, CDR2 ANQGSEA. V shed 6 bases and J shed 6 bases, with 14 bases lying between them. The CDR3 bases are TGCAGCGTGTATGGGGCAAAGAATGGCTACACCTTC. It yields the protein CSVYGAKNGYTF. Variable domain in full (rest from reference TRBV29-1 and TRBJ1-2): SAVISQKPSRDICQRGTSLTIQCQVDSQVTMMFWYRQQPGQSLTLIATANQGSEATYESGFVIDKFPISRPNLTFSTLTVSNMSPEDSSIYLCSVYGAKNGYTFGSGTRLTVV.

The CDR3 region is CASSYGGGSSYEQYF. CDR3 DNA: TGTGCCAGCAGTTATGGCGGGGGGTCCTCCTACGAGCAGTACTTC. The rearrangement joins TRBV13 to TRBJ2-7; 8 bases are a match to TRBD2. The V gene end was trimmed by 6 bases and the J gene end by 0 bases; junction bases not matched to a gene: 7. The CDR3 covers 15 residues. From germline, CDR1 is PRHDT and CDR2 FYEKMQ (reference sequence).

The rearrangement joins TRBV6-1 to TRBJ2-1; 7 nucleotides line up with TRBD1. This CDR3 has 15 residues. Germline lookup yields CDR1 MNHNS and CDR2 SASEGT. With V trimmed by 3 bases and J by 3 bases, 5 bases remained unmatched. The CDR3 coding sequence is TGTGCCAGCAGTGAGCGGGCAGGGGGCTACAATGAGCAGTTCTTC. The encoded protein is CASSERAGGYNEQFF.

The rearrangement links TRBV6-6 to TRBJ2-7; perhaps TRBD1 as D (6 bases). Trimming shortened V by 1 base and J by 3 bases, and 10 bases separated the two germline ends. This CDR3 region has 14 residues. Germline-derived CDR1 and CDR2 are MNHNY and SVGAGI (reference sequence). CDR3 sequence reads: CASSYWDKYYEQYF. Written as DNA, the CDR3 is TGTGCCAGCAGTTACTGGGACAAATACTACGAGCAGTACTTC.